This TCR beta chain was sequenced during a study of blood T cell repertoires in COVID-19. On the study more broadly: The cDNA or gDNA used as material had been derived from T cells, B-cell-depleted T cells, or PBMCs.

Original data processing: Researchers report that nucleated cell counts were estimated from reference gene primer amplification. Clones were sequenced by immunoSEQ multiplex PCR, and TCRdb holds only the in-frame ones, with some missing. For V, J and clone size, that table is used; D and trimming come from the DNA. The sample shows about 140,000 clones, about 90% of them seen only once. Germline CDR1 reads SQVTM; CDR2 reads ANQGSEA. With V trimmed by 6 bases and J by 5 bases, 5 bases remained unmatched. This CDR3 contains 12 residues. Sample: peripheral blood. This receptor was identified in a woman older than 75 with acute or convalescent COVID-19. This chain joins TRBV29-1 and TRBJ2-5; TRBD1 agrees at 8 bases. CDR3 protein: CSVGRQGETQYF. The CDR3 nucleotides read TGCAGCGTGGGAAGACAGGGGGAGACCCAGTACTTC.